This is a list of T cell receptor beta chains from one sample in a study of T cells in Graves' hyperthyroidism and ophthalmopathy. In TCRdb, the multiplex PCR reads were re-called with MiXCR into one record per CDR3 protein. This table holds approximately 370,000 distinct CDR3 sequences, 17% found once. Source material: blood. All receptors come from a woman aged 25 to 39 with Graves' hyperthyroidism that later progressed to Graves' ophthalmopathy. Both conserved end residues are part of each CDR3. The D gene is left open where the match is weak. Only some rows state a clone size, as once, few, many or a class for expanded clones.

d_gene	v_gene	abundance	j_gene	CDR3aa	CDR3nt
TRBD2	TRBV20-1	few	TRBJ2-1	CSPDGGRDEQFF	TGCAGCCCAGACGGGGGGAGGGATGAGCAGTTCTTC
TRBD1	TRBV19	-	TRBJ1-5	CASSIGTGGNQPQHF	TGTGCCAGTAGTATCGGGACAGGAGGTAATCAGCCCCAGCATTTT
TRBD1	TRBV6-1	many	TRBJ2-1	CASSGQGFDKNEQFF	TGTGCCAGCAGTGGACAGGGCTTTGATAAGAATGAGCAGTTCTTC
TRBD1	TRBV12-3/TRBV12-4	many	TRBJ1-2	CASTQGQGAPGYTF	TGTGCCAGCACCCAGGGACAGGGGGCGCCTGGCTACACCTTC
-	TRBV28	few	TRBJ1-2	CASSLNMGVYGYTF	TGTGCCAGCAGTTTAAATATGGGGGTCTATGGCTACACCTTC
-	TRBV28	many	TRBJ2-3	CASSQTLTTSTDTQYF	TGTGCCAGCAGTCAGACACTCACCACTAGCACAGATACGCAGTATTTT
TRBD2	TRBV7-6	few	TRBJ2-3	CASSLYGVSGRVNTQYF	TGTGCCAGCAGCTTATACGGCGTTAGCGGGAGAGTAAATACGCAGTATTTT
TRBD2	TRBV27	many	TRBJ2-3	CASRPTSGGAIDTQYF	TGTGCCAGCAGGCCGACTAGCGGGGGGGCCATAGATACGCAGTATTTT
-	TRBV5-5	many	TRBJ1-2	CASSFDSTGANYGYTF	TGTGCCAGCAGCTTCGATTCTACGGGGGCTAACTATGGCTACACCTTC
-	TRBV2	many	TRBJ2-1	CASSEAEESLYNEQFF	TGTGCCAGCAGTGAAGCGGAGGAGTCTTTGTACAATGAGCAGTTCTTC
TRBD2	TRBV29-1	many	TRBJ2-2	CSVTSTLAGWNTGELFF	TGCAGCGTTACAAGCACGCTAGCGGGGTGGAACACCGGGGAGCTGTTTTTT
-	TRBV7-8	many	TRBJ2-1	CASSTRVMLNEQFF	TGTGCCAGCAGCACCAGGGTGATGCTGAATGAGCAGTTCTTC
-	TRBV3-1	few	TRBJ1-2	CASSQVVTPTGGYTF	TGTGCCAGCAGCCAAGTCGTAACCCCAACGGGTGGCTACACCTTC
-	TRBV9	few	TRBJ1-5	CASSVGGPGSNQPQHF	TGTGCCAGCAGCGTAGGAGGCCCGGGTAGCAATCAGCCCCAGCATTTT
-	TRBV20-1	many	TRBJ2-5	CSARSLDLAQEQETQYF	TGCAGTGCTAGGAGCCTGGATCTAGCGCAGGAACAAGAGACCCAGTACTTC
-	TRBV5-5	few	TRBJ1-2	CASSHPDEDLPYGYTF	TGTGCCAGCAGCCACCCGGACGAGGACCTTCCTTATGGCTACACCTTC
TRBD1	TRBV27	few	TRBJ2-2	CASTSTGWTGELFF	TGTGCCAGCACATCGACAGGGTGGACCGGGGAGCTGTTTTTT
-	TRBV25-1	few	TRBJ2-2	CASSSNRANTGELFF	TGTGCCAGCAGTTCAAACAGGGCGAACACCGGGGAGCTGTTTTTT
-	TRBV2	-	TRBJ1-2	CASSEILSHGYTF	TGTGCCAGCAGTGAAATACTCTCTCATGGCTACACCTTC
-	TRBV5-1	-	TRBJ2-2	CASRDENTGELFF	TGCGCCAGCAGGGATGAGAACACCGGGGAGCTGTTTTTT
-	TRBV2	-	TRBJ2-1	CASKPESSYNEQFF	TGTGCCAGCAAGCCGGAAAGCTCCTACAATGAGCAGTTCTTC
TRBD2	TRBV28	many	TRBJ2-1	CASSLWYALAGASTYNEQFF	TGTGCCAGCAGTTTATGGTACGCACTAGCGGGAGCTTCTACCTACAATGAGCAGTTCTTC
TRBD1	TRBV20-1	many	TRBJ2-3	CSASPDRADSGTQYF	TGCAGTGCTAGCCCGGACAGGGCCGACTCTGGTACGCAGTATTTT
-	TRBV18	-	TRBJ2-3	CASSPMDDGTDTQYF	TGTGCCAGCTCACCTATGGACGATGGCACAGATACGCAGTATTTT
-	TRBV11-2	many	TRBJ2-3	CASSLVTRSDTQYF	TGTGCCAGCAGCTTAGTTACCCGGTCCGATACGCAGTATTTT
TRBD2	TRBV27	many	TRBJ2-1	CASSKTSGRARGYNEQFF	TGTGCCAGCAGTAAAACTAGCGGGAGGGCCCGTGGGTACAATGAGCAGTTCTTC
TRBD1	TRBV5-4	few	TRBJ1-4	CASSTDRGTIGEKLFF	TGTGCCAGCAGTACCGACAGGGGAACAATAGGTGAAAAACTGTTTTTT
-	TRBV5-8	many	TRBJ1-4	CASSLAGSEKLFF	TGTGCCAGCAGCTTGGCGGGGTCTGAAAAACTGTTTTTT
-	TRBV29-1	few	TRBJ1-1	CSVEDSPGEAFF	TGCAGCGTTGAAGATAGCCCGGGAGAAGCTTTCTTT